Below are 21 T cell receptor beta chains sequenced from a single sample in a study of blood T cell repertoires in COVID-19. Repertoires were generated with immunoSEQ multiplex PCR, while TCRdb's copy carries only in-frame clones and drops some. Of about 82,000 clones in the sample, around 81% are singletons; the top ten hold about 20%. What was sequenced was peripheral blood. Receptor source: a man aged 80 or over with active or convalescent COVID-19.

The chain is built from TRBV18 and TRBJ2-5; tentatively, D is TRBD1 (5 bases). Germline lookup yields CDR1 KGHSH and CDR2 LQKENI. The CDR3 extends over 11 amino acids. The V end was cut by 8 bases, the J end by 1 base, with 5 bases between. The CDR3 DNA reads TGTGCCAGCAGGGGCCAAGAGACCCAGTACTTC. Translation: CASRGQETQYF.

The chain employs TRBV27 and TRBJ1-1, with TRBD1 matching over 7 bases. Germline values: CDR1 MNHEY, CDR2 SMNVEV (reference sequence). Trimming at V came to 6 bases and at J to 1 base, leaving 8 bases not matched to a gene. The CDR3 is 15 residues long. The CDR3 DNA reads TGTGCCAGCAGGGTGAGGGACAGCCCGAACACTGAAGCTTTCTTT. Amino acids: CASRVRDSPNTEAFF.

The chain has TRBV11-3 and TRBJ1-6; no reliable D call. This CDR3 contains 20 residues. V was trimmed by 3 bases and J by 4 bases, leaving 25 bases between them. CDR1 is SGHNT, CDR2 YENEEA, per germline. This CDR3 is CASSLDGLTRRILYNSPLHF. DNA of the CDR3: TGTGCCAGCAGCTTGGATGGGCTGACCCGCCGCATCCTTTATAATTCACCCCTCCACTTT. The whole variable domain, filled in from reference TRBV11-3 and TRBJ1-6, reads EAGVVQSPRYKIIEKKQPVAFWCNPISGHNTLYWYLQNLGQGPELLIRYENEEAVDDSQLPKDRFSAERLKGVDSTLKIQPAELGDSAVYLCASSLDGLTRRILYNSPLHFGNGTRLTVT.

This clone has only one observation. V usage is TRBV6-1 and J usage is TRBJ1-6, with 10 bases identical to TRBD1. Germline CDR1 MNHNS, CDR2 SASEGT. Germline trimming cut 6 bases from V and 9 bases from J; bases unmatched to any gene: 8. This CDR3 has 15 residues. The DNA of the CDR3 is TGTGCCAGCAGCACGGACAGGGGGGAAGTTTCACCCCTCCACTTT. Its translation is CASSTDRGEVSPLHF.

This chain uses TRBV19 with TRBJ2-5; 9 bases are shared with TRBD2. This CDR3 has 15 residues. Trimming cost V 5 bases and J 2 bases; bases outside gene matches: 6. Germline CDR1 is LNHDA and CDR2 is SQIVND (reference sequence). CDR3 bases: TGTGCCAGTAGTTGGGCTAGCGGGGCTCAAGAGACCCAGTACTTC. Amino acids: CASSWASGAQETQYF.

The chain joins TRBV25-1 to TRBJ1-1; D perhaps matches TRBD1 (5 bases). V was clipped by 1 base and J by 4 bases, with 10 bases between them. From germline, CDR1 is MGHDK and CDR2 SYGVNS. The CDR3 sequence is 14 residues long. Written as DNA, the CDR3 is TGTGCCAGCAGTGAATCGGGCAGGGCCACTGAAGCTTTCTTT. Its protein is CASSESGRATEAFF.

This clone has just one count. J is TRBJ1-5 and V is TRBV5-5; 7 bases line up with TRBD1. Trimming took 4 bases from V and 3 from J; bases not matched to a gene: 4. Germline values: CDR1 SGHKS, CDR2 YYEKEE (reference sequence). The CDR3 has 14 residues. As DNA, the CDR3 is TGTGCCAGCAGCGTACAGGGGAACAATCAGCCCCAGCATTTT. As protein: CASSVQGNNQPQHF. Complete variable domain (other parts from reference TRBV5-5 and TRBJ1-5): DAGVTQSPTHLIKTRGQQVTLRCSPISGHKSVSWYQQVLGQGPQFIFQYYEKEERGRGNFPDRFSARQFPNYSSELNVNALLLGDSALYLCASSVQGNNQPQHFGDGTRLSIL.

The chain employs TRBV24-1 and TRBJ2-1; 9 nucleotides align to TRBD2. The ends lost 3 bases at V and 3 bases at J; junction bases unmatched: 11. The CDR3 runs 18 residues. Looked up from germline, CDR1 is KGHDR and CDR2 is SFDVKD. The CDR3 spells CATSDLGVAGEFYNEQFF. The CDR3 coding sequence is TGTGCCACCAGTGATCTGGGAGTAGCGGGAGAGTTCTACAATGAGCAGTTCTTC.

The CDR3 sequence: CATSRVRASNTGELFF. DNA for the CDR3: TGTGCCACCAGCAGAGTCAGGGCCTCGAACACCGGGGAGCTGTTTTTT. The chain carries TRBV15 and TRBJ2-2, with D possibly TRBD1 on 5 matching bases. V was pared by 1 base and J by 0 bases, with 9 bases between. This CDR3 is 16 amino acids long. CDR1 is LNHNV, CDR2 YYDKDF, per germline (reference sequence).

A single count supports this clone. The gene calls are TRBV5-1 and TRBJ1-3, with a tentative D call TRBD1 (6 bases). In germline, CDR1 is SGHRS, CDR2 YFSETQ. The length of the CDR3 is 15 residues. V lost 3 bases, J lost 4 bases, and 14 bases lay in between. The CDR3 sequence: CASSSRGLGGNTIYF. The CDR3 nucleotides read TGCGCCAGCAGCTCCAGGGGTTTGGGGGGAAACACCATATATTTT.

This rearrangement joins TRBV18 to TRBJ2-3; weak D call: TRBD1 (5 bases). From germline, CDR1 is KGHSH and CDR2 LQKENI. V dropped 4 bases and J dropped 2 bases, with 13 bases sitting between them. The CDR3 consists of 15 residues. Here the CDR3 DNA reads TGTGCCAGCTCACTCCAGGACACCCTCACAGATACGCAGTATTTT. Its translation is CASSLQDTLTDTQYF.

This clone was seen only once. The CDR3 sequence: CAWSVQGVSPLHF. DNA for the CDR3: TGTGCCTGGAGTGTTCAGGGTGTTTCACCCCTCCACTTT. This chain uses TRBV30 with TRBJ1-6; TRBD1 might be the D (5 bases). The germline CDR1 and CDR2 sequences are GTSNPN and SVGIG (reference sequence). The CDR3 runs 13 residues. The V and J ends lost 0 bases and 9 bases respectively, with 9 bases between them.

This rearrangement joins TRBV30 to TRBJ2-7, with 8 bases matching TRBD1. The CDR3 loop spans 14 amino acids. Germline V gene lookup returns CDR1 GTSNPN and CDR2 SVGIG (reference sequence). V gave up 2 bases and J gave up 2 bases; unmatched junction bases: 5. Here the CDR3 reads CAWSTRQGPYEQYV. For the CDR3, the DNA is TGTGCCTGGAGTACTAGACAGGGGCCCTACGAGCAGTACGTC.

This chain joins TRBV5-8 and TRBJ1-1, with a tentative D call TRBD1 (5 bases). This CDR3 spans 12 amino acids. Deletions cut 2 bases from V and 8 bases from J, with 10 bases between. Germline lookup yields CDR1 SGHTS and CDR2 YDEGEE. The CDR3 sequence: CASSFRAGEAFF. DNA of the CDR3: TGTGCCAGCAGCTTCAGGGCGGGGGAAGCTTTCTTT. The whole variable domain, filled in from reference TRBV5-8 and TRBJ1-1, reads EAGVTQSPTHLIKTRGQQATLRCSPISGHTSVYWYQQALGLGLQFLLWYDEGEERNRGNFPPRFSGRQFPNYSSELNVNALELEDSALYLCASSFRAGEAFFGQGTRLTVV.

The DNA of the CDR3 is TGTGCCAGCAGTTACGTGCAGGGATCTCCATCACCCCTCCACTTT. This codes for CASSYVQGSPSPLHF. This sequence joins TRBV6-6 and TRBJ1-6, with TRBD1 as a possible D gene (5 bases). The V and J ends lost 2 bases and 10 bases respectively, with 15 bases between them. Per the germline V gene, CDR1 is MNHNY and CDR2 is SVGAGI (reference sequence). The CDR3 consists of 15 residues.

The chain combines TRBV27 with TRBJ1-5; tentative D call: TRBD1 (5 bases). The CDR3 sequence is 17 residues long. Germline V gene lookup returns CDR1 MNHEY and CDR2 SMNVEV (reference sequence). V lost 5 bases to trimming and J lost 7 bases, with 24 bases between them. CDR3 amino acids: CASSASRSIGRGQPQHF. The DNA of the CDR3 is TGTGCCAGCAGTGCATCCCGGTCAATTGGTCGGGGGCAGCCCCAGCATTTT.

This clone was observed a handful of times. J is TRBJ1-3 and V is TRBV19; D not certain. CDR1 is LNHDA and CDR2 is SQIVND in the germline V gene (reference sequence). The length of the CDR3 is 14 residues. Between the trimmed V and J ends, which lost 3 bases and 2 bases, there was a span of 8 bases. The CDR3 DNA sequence: TGTGCCAGTAGTATGTACACAGCTGGAAACACCATATATTTT. Its protein product is CASSMYTAGNTIYF.

The chain recombines TRBV7-9 with TRBJ1-1; D is possibly TRBD1 (5 bases). The germline gives CDR1 SEHNR, CDR2 FQNEAQ (reference sequence). This CDR3 comprises 13 residues. V lost 6 bases to trimming and J lost 1 base, with 9 bases between them. The CDR3 coding sequence is TGTGCCAGCAGACTTACAGGGAACACTGAAGCTTTCTTT. Residues: CASRLTGNTEAFF.

CDR3 region: CASSHGGEKLFF. CDR3 nucleotide sequence: TGTGCCAGCAGCCACGGGGGTGAAAAACTGTTTTTT. The V and J genes are TRBV3-1 (or the pseudogene TRBV3-2) and TRBJ1-4, with a possible D match to TRBD1 (5 bases). Germline lookup yields CDR1 LGHDT and CDR2 YNNKEL (reference sequence). The CDR3 runs to 12 residues. Trimming took 3 bases from V and 7 from J, leaving 6 bases between them.

The V call is TRBV5-1, the J call TRBJ2-1, with 9 nucleotides matching TRBD2. J gave up 0 bases and V 5 bases, and 9 bases lay outside the gene matches. This CDR3 is 17 amino acids long. Germline V CDR1 and CDR2: SGHRS, YFSETQ. The chain's CDR3 is CASRAMREGPSYNEQFF. As DNA, the CDR3 is TGCGCCAGCAGGGCCATGCGGGAGGGCCCCTCCTACAATGAGCAGTTCTTC.

V gene TRBV2 combines with J gene TRBJ1-1; TRBD1 might be the D (6 bases). V shed 5 bases and J shed 0 bases, with 13 bases lying between them. CDR1 is SNHLY, CDR2 FYNNEI, per germline. The CDR3 is 15 amino acids. Here the CDR3 reads CASSRSGQVNTEAFF. CDR3 DNA: TGTGCCAGCAGTAGATCGGGACAAGTGAACACTGAAGCTTTCTTT.